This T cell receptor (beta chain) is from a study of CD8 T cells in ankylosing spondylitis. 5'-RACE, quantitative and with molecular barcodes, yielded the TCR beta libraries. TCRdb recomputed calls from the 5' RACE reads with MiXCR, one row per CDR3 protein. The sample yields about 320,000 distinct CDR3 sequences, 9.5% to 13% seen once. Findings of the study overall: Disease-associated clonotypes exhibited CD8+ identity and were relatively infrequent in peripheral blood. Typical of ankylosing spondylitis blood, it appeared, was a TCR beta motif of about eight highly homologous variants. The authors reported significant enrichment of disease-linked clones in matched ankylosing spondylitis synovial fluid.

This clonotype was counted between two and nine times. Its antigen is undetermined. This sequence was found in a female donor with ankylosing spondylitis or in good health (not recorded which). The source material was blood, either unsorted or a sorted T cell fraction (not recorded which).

CDR3 region: CASSPGEKNQPQHF. The CDR3 DNA follows: TGTGCCAGCTCACCAGGGGAAAAGAATCAGCCCCAGCATTTT. V and J are TRBV18 and TRBJ1-5; D not certain. The CDR3 runs to 14 residues. Germline V gene lookup returns CDR1 KGHSH and CDR2 LQKENI. V was clipped by 2 bases and J by 4 bases, with 9 bases between them. The entire variable domain, with the rest obtained from reference TRBV18 and TRBJ1-5, is as follows: NAGVMQNPRHLVRRRGQEARLRCSPMKGHSHVYWYRQLPEEGLKFMVYLQKENIIDESGMPKERFSAEFPKEGPSILRIQQVVRGDSAAYFCASSPGEKNQPQHFGDGTRLSIL.